This entry features one TCR beta chain sequence. These data come from a study of T cells after yellow fever vaccination. The CDR3 length is 14 residues. Trimming left V 1 base short and J 9 bases short, with 14 bases between. Per germline, CDR1 SGHTA and CDR2 FQGNSA. TCRdb reprocessed the 5' RACE reads with MiXCR, giving one entry per CDR3 protein. The sample includes 500,000 to 650,000 distinct CDR3 sequences, roughly 13% of them seen just once. This TCR was recovered from a man aged 25-40 years who received the YFV17D yellow fever vaccine. This chain connects TRBV7-2 to TRBJ2-3; TRBD2 might be the D (5 bases). Sequenced material: PBMCs, taken on the day of the yellow fever booster vaccination. The CDR3 here is CASSLGSSQSTQYF. The CDR3 DNA reads TGTGCCAGCAGCTTAGGATCTAGCCAGTCGACGCAGTATTTT.